The 12 T cell receptor beta chains presented below share a single source sample, sequenced in a study of blood T cell repertoires in COVID-19. Here immunoSEQ multiplex PCR was the method, and the copy in TCRdb shows in-frame clones only, minus some. The sample has 150,000 or so clones; roughly four fifths are singletons. Material: peripheral blood. The receptors come from a human donor with acute or convalescent COVID-19. The donor label of this sample is uncertain.

This chain uses TRBV6-1 with TRBJ1-6; TRBD1 might be the D (6 bases). Germline lookup yields CDR1 MNHNS and CDR2 SASEGT. Trimming removed 3 bases from V and 5 bases from J, with 11 bases in between. There are 15 residues in the CDR3. The CDR3 protein is CASSDWTVNNSPLHF. CDR3 coding DNA: TGTGCCAGCAGTGATTGGACAGTTAATAATTCACCCCTCCACTTT.

The DNA of the CDR3 is TGTGCCAGTAGTACCTCGGGAGGTTACGAGCAGTACGTC. Its protein is CASSTSGGYEQYV. The rearrangement uses TRBV19 and TRBJ2-7; 7 bases line up with TRBD2. Germline lookup yields CDR1 LNHDA and CDR2 SQIVND (reference sequence). Trimming at V came to 4 bases and at J to 4 bases, leaving 4 bases not matched to a gene. The CDR3 is 13 amino acids.

This clone was picked up a small number of times. The rearrangement uses TRBV11-3 and TRBJ2-7; D may be TRBD1 (5 bases). CDR3 length: 16 residues. The germline CDR1 and CDR2 sequences are SGHNT and YENEEA. The V end lost 0 bases, the J end lost 2 bases, and 14 bases lay between the germline ends. CDR3 coding DNA: TGTGCCAGCAGCTTAGATCGAAGGCAGGGTCCCTACGAGCAGTACGTC. This codes for CASSLDRRQGPYEQYV.

V is TRBV15 and J is TRBJ2-7; 10 bases are a match to TRBD1. In germline, CDR1 is LNHNV, CDR2 YYDKDF (reference sequence). The length of the CDR3 is 14 residues. V lost 2 bases to trimming and J lost 6 bases; unmatched junction nucleotides: 4. The CDR3 reads CATSRTGQGVEQYF. The CDR3 DNA reads as TGTGCCACCAGCAGAACCGGACAGGGGGTCGAGCAGTACTTC.

The chain carries TRBV7-8 and TRBJ2-1; D remains ambiguous. Trimming pared 3 bases from V and 5 bases from J, leaving 11 bases between. Germline V gives CDR1 SGHVS, CDR2 FQNEAQ. CDR3 size: 14 residues. CDR3 DNA: TGTGCCAGCAGCTTCCCGGCACAGCACAATGAGCAGTTCTTC. This encodes CASSFPAQHNEQFF.

The chain combines TRBV10-3 with TRBJ1-1; 8 bases are a match to TRBD1. This CDR3 contains 14 residues. Germline CDR1 is ENHRY and CDR2 is SYGVKD. V lost 5 bases, J lost 1 base, and 3 bases stayed unmatched. The CDR3 sequence: CAISLGQANTEAFF. As DNA, the CDR3 is TGTGCCATCAGTCTGGGACAGGCGAACACTGAAGCTTTCTTT.

The V gene is TRBV9, the J gene TRBJ2-1; 16 nucleotides match TRBD2. CDR3 length: 18 amino acids. Germline loops: CDR1 SGDLS, CDR2 YYNGEE. Unmatched junction bases numbered 11, after V lost 4 bases and J lost 7 bases. The CDR3 region has the DNA TGTGCCAGCAGCCCCCGGGGACTAGCGGGGGGGCCGAGGAATGAGCAGTTCTTC. Its translation is CASSPRGLAGGPRNEQFF.

The chain couples TRBV4-1 to TRBJ2-7; 7 bases are shared with TRBD1. The length of the CDR3 is 15 residues. Germline V CDR1 and CDR2: MGHRA, YSYEKL. V trimming: 4 bases; J trimming: 2 bases; junction bases outside the gene matches: 8. The CDR3 coding sequence is TGCGCCAGCAGCCTCGGTCCGGGACAGCCCTACGAGCAGTACTTC. It yields the protein CASSLGPGQPYEQYF.

J is TRBJ1-4 and V is TRBV9, with D hard to call. Germline V gives CDR1 SGDLS, CDR2 YYNGEE. This CDR3 is 14 amino acids long. Trimming removed 4 bases from V and 3 bases from J, with 10 bases in between. The CDR3 reads CASSPLGANEKLFF. CDR3 bases: TGTGCCAGCAGCCCCCTCGGGGCTAATGAAAAACTGTTTTTT. Together with reference TRBV9 and TRBJ1-4, the CDR3 gives the full variable domain: DSGVTQTPKHLITATGQRVTLRCSPRSGDLSVYWYQQSLDQGLQFLIQYYNGEERAKGNILERFSAQQFPDLHSELNLSSLELGDSALYFCASSPLGANEKLFFGSGTQLSVL.

The V gene is TRBV14, the J gene TRBJ1-2; D is unclear. The germline V and J ends were trimmed by 0 bases and 5 bases, with 10 bases remaining between them. The CDR3 has 14 amino acids. CDR1 is SGHDN and CDR2 is FVKESK in the germline V gene. As DNA, the CDR3 is TGTGCCAGCAGCCAAGACAGAATGACTTATGGCTACACCTTC. This gives the protein CASSQDRMTYGYTF.

V is TRBV7-2 and J is TRBJ1-4; 8 bases are a match to TRBD1. The V segment lost 4 bases and the J segment 8 bases; nucleotides outside the gene matches: 6. This CDR3 is 14 amino acids long. Germline V lookup: CDR1 SGHTA, CDR2 FQGNSA. The CDR3 coding sequence is TGTGCCAGCAGCTCTGGACAGGGCCGGGAAAAACTGTTTTTT. The encoded protein is CASSSGQGREKLFF.

V gene TRBV19 combines with J gene TRBJ1-2; possibly TRBD1 for D (5 bases). Germline assignment: CDR1 LNHDA and CDR2 SQIVND (reference sequence). Trimming left V 3 bases short and J 4 bases short, with 9 bases between. The CDR3 is 13 residues long. This CDR3 is CASSIRGGYGYTF. The CDR3 DNA reads as TGTGCCAGTAGTATCCGCGGGGGCTATGGCTACACCTTC.